Included here is one T cell receptor beta chain sequence, with context. Its specific antigen is unknown. No base quality values were provided; no much bigger clone lies one nucleotide off. CDR1 and CDR2 were assigned from the germline V gene (reference sequence) as GTSNPN and SVGIG. The CDR3 spans 12 residues, from the cysteine through the phenylalanine. The read is trimmed to its CDR3 DNA, 36 bases read in frame from base 1. V and J are truncated by 0 bases and 4 bases respectively, leaving an intervening sequence of 6 bases. The cohort consisted of 600 to 750 healthy bone marrow donors. All cohort members were sampled while nominally healthy, although unrecorded immune exposures were likely present. The donor tested CMV seropositive, placing the donor among the approximately 290 seropositive members of the cohort. A peripheral blood sample was provided by each donor, and peripheral blood mononuclear cells were used for TCR beta sequencing. Genomic DNA extraction from the blood cell samples was performed with the Qiagen DNeasy Blood Extraction Kit.

This entry belongs to a study of cytomegalovirus exposure and HLA in healthy donors listed by TCRdb under 2017. For context, the study as a whole: An earlier analysis of some 550 of the donors reported 276 Gb of sequence data and 100 million to 130 million unique TCR beta sequences from some 180 million T cells. A later genetic analysis took genome-wide SNP genotypes for about 65% of the 666 donors and used that subset as a discovery cohort. The aim of the study was to test whether cataloging public T cell receptors could identify signatures of past pathogen exposure. The T cell repertoires of around 730 subjects were profiled by immunosequencing and related to cytomegalovirus serostatus. HLA typing included class I and class II loci at four-digit resolution. Across about 370 genotyped donors of the cohort, an average of about 220,000 unique TCR beta nucleotide sequences per donor were sequenced, and around 19% of those sequences were non-productive. About 280 gigabases of sequencing data and 70 million to 95 million unique TCR sequences made up an early release that covered approximately 650 HLA-typed donors. All discovery cohort repertoires had been generated on a single sequencing platform. To decide whether each TCR beta V gene segment behaved as functional or pseudogenic, an earlier analysis of some 600 of the donors relied on high-throughput TCR beta sequencing. Typing coverage varied by locus: roughly 629-640 donors for A, B, C, DRB1 and DQB1; approximately 500 for DQA1; over 600 for DPA1; approximately 490 for DPB1. To predict cytomegalovirus infection status, the study combined high-throughput TCR immunosequencing, statistical association of individual TCRs with disease status, and machine learning. Along with the approximately 600-subject first cohort, a separate validation cohort of over a hundred different subjects was used. To study patterns of TCR occurrence, a later analysis re-analyzed previously published TCR beta repertoires from 500 to 850 donors and added high-resolution HLA genotyping. Among the roughly 400 genotyped donors, under 90% belonged to the genetic ancestry cluster associated with self-reported Caucasian donors. Donor age, sex, ethnicity and CMV serostatus were compiled together with the repertoire data. Roughly five DR-DQ haplotypes were handled as single units for association and clustering because linkage in the cohort was strong. The later analysis used no new phenotypic data to find candidate immune exposures, relying instead on TCR beta sequences and their occurrence across donors. Points the paper makes about the study in general: In a later analysis, the rate of TCR association differed among HLA loci, with DRB1 alleles having the most associated TCRs and HLA-C alleles having the fewest. A further reported finding was that TCR beta sequences accurately predicted the HLA-A and HLA-B alleles for most subjects in the first cohort. Several of the top co-occurrence clusters appeared to be linked to parvovirus B19, influenza, CMV and Epstein-Barr virus, according to a later analysis. When HLA alleles, especially DR and DQ, strongly co-occurred, TCR associations were difficult to assign to individual alleles. According to a later genetic analysis, donors in an Asian-associated ancestry cluster had fewer N-insertions in productive TCRs than the approximately 670-donor mean. HLA typing was unavailable for some donors at each locus, so association tests used only the typed subset. An association between a missense DCLRE1C variant and V-gene and J-gene trimming of TCR beta chains was found in a later genetic analysis and replicated in an independent cohort. Roughly uniform sequencing depth across donors was assumed in presence/absence analyses, although this assumption may not hold. At a false discovery rate of 0.05, a later analysis linked some 18,000 TCR beta sequences to specific HLA alleles. The study gave a list of over 150 TCR beta chains associated with cytomegalovirus. According to a later analysis, most CMV-associated TCR beta chains appeared to be HLA-restricted, and the HLA associations seemed to be driven largely by CMV exposure. Because counts were too low, seventeen rarely observed V segments, including chromosome 9 orphons, were left out of the earlier analysis of 500 to 750 of the donors. A cluster of highly shared sequence variants was judged likely to represent a technical artifact of the sequencing pipeline. Most TCR sequences were seen in very few donors, while some public TCRs were found in many individuals. Correlated functional status among segregating V segments might be attributable to linkage disequilibrium, but an unknown experimental factor could not be ruled out. CMV serostatus was the only immune exposure information available for the cohort. In an earlier analysis of roughly 560 of the donors, most TCR beta V segments were observed in productive rearrangements about 87% or about 30% of the time, broadly matching IMGT annotations. A few of the identified cytomegalovirus-associated TCR beta chains were confirmed in vitro to be specific for cytomegalovirus antigens. Some IMGT-functional V segments, including TRBV6-2 and TRBV6-3, could not be told apart with the 87-base-pair reads, so those segments were excluded. Cytomegalovirus status was reported to be diagnosed by the classifier with high specificity and sensitivity in both the original and validation cohorts. Only TCR beta chains were sequenced in this cohort, and the absence of alpha or paired-chain data limited detectable features. In a later analysis, HLA-associated TCR beta chains showed more clonal expansion and lower generation probabilities than non-associated chains that were equally common. According to the authors, the approach could potentially be generalized to other disease states and immunological phenotypes.

Library generation was performed with the immunoSEQ multiplex PCR assay. A mixture of 60 forward primers for TCR Vbeta segments and 13 reverse primers for TCR Jbeta segments was used in the multiplex PCR. The CDR3 region of rearranged TCR beta genes was amplified from genomic DNA with a multiplex PCR assay. The Illumina HiSeq System was used to sequence the amplified TCR beta libraries as 87-base-pair reads. The authors' pipeline ran thus. A later analysis counted 65 million to 90 million unique TCR beta chains across the 666 repertoires, and about 10 million of these chains were shared by at least two donors. To remove PCR and sequencing errors, raw reads were error-corrected and collapsed into unique sequences using a nearest-neighbor algorithm that merged closely related sequences. V, D and J gene segments were assigned by aligning CDR3 sequences to IMGT reference sequences. Each retained sequence needed at least a six-nucleotide match to both a V gene segment and a J gene segment. A rearrangement was called productive if the CDR3 had no stop codons and remained in frame with V and J, and every other rearrangement was called non-productive. Following IMGT convention, CDR3 was defined as the stretch from the second conserved V-encoded cysteine to the conserved J-encoded phenylalanine. The earlier analysis of about 610 of the donors excluded any sequence lacking an unambiguous match to a single V gene segment. In an earlier analysis of approximately 590 of the donors, V segments were called functional above 56.7% productive rearrangements and were called segregating when the between-donor standard deviation exceeded 5%. To diagnose cytomegalovirus status from the catalog of TCR beta chain sequences, a statistical classification framework was built. V and J gene assignment, in a later analysis, came from comparing TCR nucleotide sequences with IMGT/GENE-DB human TR gene sequences. The TCRdist pipeline was used in a later analysis to assign CDR3 sequences and most-parsimonious VDJ recombination scenarios. In a later analysis, each TCR beta chain was defined by its CDR3 amino acid sequence together with its V-gene family, and reads without a unique V-gene family were excluded. A later analysis removed 592 highly shared, low-generation-probability nucleotide sequences to deal with suspected cross-contamination and a sequencing artifact. A later analysis calculated a clonal expansion index for each public chain from normalized within-repertoire ranks of inferred template counts. In a later analysis, generation probabilities were computed with a VDJ recombination model fitted to out-of-frame rearrangements, and the resulting probabilities were checked against IGoR. Hypergeometric tests were used in a later analysis to score TCR-TCR, TCR-HLA and TCR-CMV co-occurrence, with a repertoire-size bias correction applied to the TCR pairs. A later analysis estimated false discovery rates by permuting HLA or CMV assignments 20 times. In a later analysis, co-occurring TCRs were grouped using DBSCAN, and TCRdist sequence similarity was added for clustering within HLA-allele-positive subsets. Repertoires with fewer than 30,000 or more than 120,000 public chains were left out of co-occurrence clustering, as were roughly five repertoires with anomalous nucleotide sharing. The source is immuneACCESS, and TCRdb retained only in-frame sequences with V and J called. Part of the clones is not carried over; for the studies checked, unresolved V genes explain less than half of this, and the remainder is unexplained. The V and J calls and clone size were taken over from that table, and D and trimming were inferred from the DNA. This sample gives 120,000 to 150,000 clones in total; more than 60% of them show up just once. About 10% of the sample rests with the top ten.

This clonotype originated in a woman between 50 and 59 years old in good health and CMV-seropositive. Sequencing was performed on PBMCs. The chain uses TRBV30 and TRBJ1-2; the D gene is not confidently resolved. CDR3 protein: CAWSVAGYGYTF. The DNA sequence is TGTGCCTGGAGTGTAGCAGGCTATGGCTACACCTTC. The CDR3, completed at both ends by the reference TRBV30 and TRBJ1-2 genes, gives the full variable domain SQTIHQWPATLVQPVGSPLSLECTVEGTSNPNLYWYRQAAGRGLQLLFYSVGIGQISSEVPQNLSASRPQDRQFILSSKKLLLSDSGFYLCAWSVAGYGYTFGSGTRLTVV.